This T cell receptor (beta chain) was sequenced during a study of T cells in Graves' hyperthyroidism and ophthalmopathy. Overall study findings and caveats: Model predictions of ophthalmopathy came a median roughly 6.4 months before onset. Peripheral blood also featured most of the thyroid clonotypes expanded above 0.001. Ophthalmopathy stood apart from stable hyperthyroidism in a 13 V-J model.

What was amplified from RNA transcripts were TCR beta CDR3 regions. HTBI primers were used for first-round RT-PCR of the TCR CDR3. TCRdb ran MiXCR on the multiplex PCR reads and lists one entry per CDR3 protein. The sample consists of more than 500,000 distinct CDR3 sequences, around 15% of them appearing once. In patients aged 18 to 65, hyperthyroidism was newly diagnosed, with duration under 2 months. Turning to this clonotype: Its antigen is still unknown.

V was pared by 0 bases and J by 3 bases, with 9 bases between. Per the germline V gene, CDR1 is MNHNS and CDR2 is SASEGT. The CDR3 is made up of 14 amino acids. The specimen sequenced was blood. The rearrangement uses TRBV6-1 and TRBJ2-7; D may be TRBD2 (5 bases). This receptor was identified in a woman younger than 45 with Graves' hyperthyroidism. CDR3 region: CASSEASGVYEQYF. For the CDR3, the DNA is TGTGCCAGCAGTGAAGCGTCCGGGGTCTACGAGCAGTACTTC.